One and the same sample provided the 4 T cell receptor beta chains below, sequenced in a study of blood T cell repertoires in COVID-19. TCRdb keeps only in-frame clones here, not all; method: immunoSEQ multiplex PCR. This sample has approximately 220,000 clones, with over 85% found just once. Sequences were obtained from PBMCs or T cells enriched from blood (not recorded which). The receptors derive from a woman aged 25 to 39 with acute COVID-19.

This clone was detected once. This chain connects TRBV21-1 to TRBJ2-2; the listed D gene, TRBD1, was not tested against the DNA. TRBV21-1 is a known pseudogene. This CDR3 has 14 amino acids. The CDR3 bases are TGTGCCAGCAGCTTGGACAGGGGGGCCGGGGAGCTGTTTTTT. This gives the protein CASSLDRGAGELFF.

The CDR3 reads CASSLASRADTQYF. The CDR3 coding sequence is TGCGCCAGCAGCTTGGCCTCTCGAGCGGATACGCAGTATTTT. This chain links TRBV5-1 with TRBJ2-3; D gene ambiguous. The germline CDR1 and CDR2 sequences are SGHRS and YFSETQ. The V end lost 0 bases, the J end lost 6 bases, and 11 bases lay between the germline ends. This CDR3 has 14 amino acids.

Here the CDR3 reads CASSQGLRGDTQYF. The CDR3, as DNA: TGCGCCAGCAGCCAAGGACTTAGAGGAGATACGCAGTATTTT. The rearrangement joins TRBV4-1 to TRBJ2-3; unclear D gene. V lost 1 base to trimming and J lost 5 bases, with 10 bases between them. Germline CDR1 MGHRA, CDR2 YSYEKL. CDR3 size: 14 residues.

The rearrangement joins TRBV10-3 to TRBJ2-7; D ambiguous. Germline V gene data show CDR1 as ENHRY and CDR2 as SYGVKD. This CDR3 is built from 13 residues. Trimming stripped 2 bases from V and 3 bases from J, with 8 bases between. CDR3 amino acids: CAISEARYYEQYF. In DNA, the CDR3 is TGTGCCATCAGTGAGGCCAGGTACTACGAGCAGTACTTC.